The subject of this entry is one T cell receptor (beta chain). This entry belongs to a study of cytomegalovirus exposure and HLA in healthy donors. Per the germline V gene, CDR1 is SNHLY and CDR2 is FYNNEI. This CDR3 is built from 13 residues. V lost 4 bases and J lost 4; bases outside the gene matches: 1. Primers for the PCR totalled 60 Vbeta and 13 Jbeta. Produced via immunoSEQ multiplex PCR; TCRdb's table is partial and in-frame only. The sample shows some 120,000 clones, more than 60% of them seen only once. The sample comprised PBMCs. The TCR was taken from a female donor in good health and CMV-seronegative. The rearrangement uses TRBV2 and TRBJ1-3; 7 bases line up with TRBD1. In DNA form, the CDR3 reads TGTGCCAGCAGTGCGACAGGGGGAAACACCATATATTTT. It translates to CASSATGGNTIYF.